The 21 T cell receptor beta chains given below trace back to one sample, sequenced in a study of OX40 agonist ivuxolimab in advanced cancers. The method was immunoSEQ multiplex PCR; TCRdb's version includes in-frame clones alone and lacks a portion of them. Found here are about 79,000 clones, roughly 88% of them singletons; the top ten hold 3.5% to 4.5%. The sample was CD4+ or CD8+ T cells sorted from blood, taken in a trial of the OX40 agonist ivuxolimab. These receptors originate from an adult with an advanced solid tumor such as melanoma, head and neck, liver or kidney cancer.

The chain is built from TRBV5-6 and TRBJ2-2; 7 bases agree with TRBD2. The V gene's germline CDR1 is SGHDT and CDR2 YYEEEE. V trimming: 4 bases; J trimming: 5 bases; junction bases outside the gene matches: 14. The CDR3 is 17 amino acids. The CDR3 loop reads CASSPKGRERNTGELFF. CDR3 DNA: TGTGCCAGCAGCCCAAAAGGGCGGGAGCGTAATACCGGGGAGCTGTTTTTT.

The chain recombines TRBV28 with TRBJ2-2; a possible D gene is TRBD1 (7 bases). This CDR3 is 16 amino acids long. V was trimmed by 8 bases and J by 6 bases, leaving 22 bases between them. Germline V gives CDR1 MDHEN, CDR2 SYDVKM. The CDR3 here is CASLRQGFWGAGELFF. The CDR3 DNA reads TGTGCCAGCCTCAGACAGGGCTTTTGGGGGGCCGGGGAGCTGTTTTTT.

The rearrangement uses TRBV5-1 and TRBJ2-2, with a weak D call TRBD2 (6 bases). V lost 0 bases to trimming and J lost 3 bases, with 9 bases between them. Germline assignment: CDR1 SGHRS and CDR2 YFSETQ. The CDR3 runs to 15 residues. The CDR3 protein is CASSLVGGDTGELFF. In DNA form, the CDR3 reads TGCGCCAGCAGCTTGGTGGGGGGTGACACCGGGGAGCTGTTTTTT.

This clone was found once. This chain joins TRBV27 and TRBJ2-5; 7 bases are a match to TRBD1. V trimming: 6 bases; J trimming: 1 base; junction bases outside the gene matches: 8. The CDR3 is made up of 15 amino acids. Germline CDR1 is MNHEY and CDR2 is SMNVEV (reference sequence). The CDR3 bases are TGTGCCAGCAGAGAGGTCGGGACAGCCCAAGAGACCCAGTACTTC. It translates to CASREVGTAQETQYF.

The chain combines TRBV28 with TRBJ2-7; D may be TRBD1 or TRBD2 (5 bases each). The CDR3 runs 12 residues. The germline V and J ends were trimmed by 6 bases and 6 bases, with 12 bases remaining between them. Germline lookup yields CDR1 MDHEN and CDR2 SYDVKM. CDR3 sequence reads: CASRHGGFEQYF. CDR3 sequence (DNA): TGTGCCAGCAGACATGGGGGATTCGAGCAGTACTTC.

The J gene is TRBJ2-7, the V gene TRBV2; 9 bases align to TRBD2. Germline V gene lookup returns CDR1 SNHLY and CDR2 FYNNEI. J gave up 1 base and V 4 bases, and 11 bases lay outside the gene matches. CDR3 size: 17 residues. CDR3 DNA: TGTGCCAGCAGTGCAGGGTCCGGCGGGAGGGGATCCTACGAGCAGTACTTC. The encoded protein is CASSAGSGGRGSYEQYF.

This clone was seen once. The chain is built from TRBV19 and TRBJ2-1; 8 bases fit TRBD1. The germline V gene has CDR1 LNHDA and CDR2 SQIVND (reference sequence). This CDR3 comprises 11 residues. DNA of the CDR3: TGTGCGACAGGGGACCTCAGCGGGCAGTTCTTC. This encodes CATGDLSGQFF.

This chain links TRBV7-2 with TRBJ2-5, with D possibly matching TRBD1 (6 bases). The germline V and J ends were trimmed by 0 bases and 2 bases, with 7 bases remaining between them. The CDR3 loop spans 14 amino acids. Germline V gene lookup returns CDR1 SGHTA and CDR2 FQGNSA. CDR3 coding DNA: TGTGCCAGCAGCTTAGCCGGGACACAAGAGACCCAGTACTTC. Protein: CASSLAGTQETQYF.

V and J are TRBV6-5 and TRBJ2-7; TRBD1 is a possible D gene (5 bases). The length of the CDR3 is 12 residues. Germline loops: CDR1 MNHEY, CDR2 SVGAGI. The V and J ends lost 9 bases and 4 bases respectively, with 13 bases between them. The CDR3 reads CASSIQGYEQYF. In DNA, the CDR3 is TGTGCCAGTTCAATCCAGGGTTACGAGCAGTACTTC.

Details on this clone: A junction boundary mismatches the germline segment, possibly from a read error. V gene TRBV7-7 combines with J gene TRBJ2-5; 7 nucleotides align to TRBD1. The CDR3 is made up of 14 amino acids. CDR1 is SSHAT and CDR2 is FNYEAQ in the germline V gene (reference sequence). The CDR3 region is CASSSGTAKETQYF. The CDR3 DNA is TGTGCTAGCAGCTCCGGGACAGCCAAAGAGACCCAGTACTTC. The variable domain in full, with the rest retrieved from reference TRBV7-7 and TRBJ2-5, is GAGVSQSPRYKVTKRGQDVTLRCDPISSHATLYWYQQALGQGPEFLTYFNYEAQPDKSGLPSDRFSAERPEGSISTLTIQRTEQRDSAMYRCASSSGTAKETQYFGPGTRLLVL.

The chain is built from TRBV4-1 and TRBJ1-5, with D unresolved. Per germline, CDR1 MGHRA and CDR2 YSYEKL. Deletions cut 5 bases from V and 4 bases from J, with 18 bases between. The CDR3 spans 16 residues. The chain's CDR3 is CASSNYPREGNQPQHF. As DNA, the CDR3 is TGCGCCAGCAGCAACTATCCAAGGGAGGGAAATCAGCCCCAGCATTTT.

The chain employs TRBV2 and TRBJ2-2; possible D gene TRBD2, 5 bases. Germline loops: CDR1 SNHLY, CDR2 FYNNEI. This CDR3 region has 12 residues. Deletions cut 7 bases from V and 7 bases from J, with 10 bases between. CDR3 nucleotides: TGTGCCAGCACCCGGACTTTCGGGGAGCTGTTTTTT. This gives the protein CASTRTFGELFF.

V gene TRBV7-2 combines with J gene TRBJ2-5; 7 bases line up with TRBD1. The J call may not be correct, given that the DNA end is closer to TRBJ2-7. The CDR3 contains 17 residues. CDR1 is SGHTA, CDR2 FQGNSA, per germline. CDR3 amino acids: CASSTLYRGRNSYEQYF. CDR3 DNA: TGTGCCAGCAGCACCCTATACAGGGGCCGAAACTCCTACGAGCAGTACTTC.

The chain links TRBV19 to TRBJ2-1, with TRBD2 matching 10 bases. Germline V gene sequence: CDR1 LNHDA, CDR2 SQIVND (reference sequence). The CDR3 totals 16 residues. V lost 1 base and J lost 4; bases outside the gene matches: 4. Written as DNA, the CDR3 is TGTGCCAGTAGTATAGTTGGGACTAGCGAGTACAATGAGCAGTTCTTC. Its translation: CASSIVGTSEYNEQFF.

This clone was detected a few times. V and J are TRBV9 and TRBJ2-3; 8 bases map to TRBD2. Per germline, CDR1 SGDLS and CDR2 YYNGEE. V shed 3 bases and J 3 bases; nucleotides not matched to a gene: 6. The length of the CDR3 is 15 residues. CDR3 DNA: TGTGCCAGCAGCGCGAGCGGGAGCACAACAGATACGCAGTATTTT. Translating gives CASSASGSTTDTQYF.

The chain employs TRBV30 and TRBJ2-1, with 11 positions matching TRBD1. CDR1 GTSNPN and CDR2 SVGIG come from the germline V gene (reference sequence). The CDR3 runs 19 residues. Germline trimming cut 2 bases from V and 5 bases from J; bases unmatched to any gene: 17. As DNA, the CDR3 is TGTGCCTGGAGTCCCCCGGACAGGGGGCTAGGGCTAGAGAACAATGAGCAGTTCTTC. It translates to CAWSPPDRGLGLENNEQFF.

The J gene is TRBJ2-1, the V gene TRBV11-3; D call uncertain. V dropped 0 bases and J dropped 4 bases, with 7 bases sitting between them. Germline CDR1 is SGHNT and CDR2 is YENEEA. The CDR3 covers 14 residues. The CDR3 coding sequence is TGTGCCAGCAGCTTAGAGTACGGGTACAATGAGCAGTTCTTC. Translation gives CASSLEYGYNEQFF.

The CDR3 is CASSSSPGSLGANVLTF. For the CDR3, the DNA is TGTGCCAGCAGCAGCAGCCCTGGGTCTCTTGGGGCCAACGTCCTGACTTTC. The rearrangement links TRBV7-3 to TRBJ2-6; D remains ambiguous. The V and J ends lost 5 bases and 3 bases respectively, with 17 bases between them. Germline CDR1 and CDR2: SGHTA and FQGTGA. This CDR3 comprises 17 residues.

Written as DNA, the CDR3 is TGTGCCAGCAGCACTAGCGATGAGCAGTTCTTC. It specifies CASSTSDEQFF. The V call is TRBV28, the J call TRBJ2-1; TRBD2 matches 7 bases. Germline CDR1 MDHEN, CDR2 SYDVKM. The CDR3 sequence is 11 residues long. With V trimmed by 6 bases and J by 8 bases, 1 base remained unmatched.

V usage is TRBV11-2 and J usage is TRBJ1-4, with a possible D match to TRBD1 (5 bases). The CDR3 consists of 15 residues. Germline-derived CDR1 and CDR2 are SGHAT and FQNNGV. The V end was cut by 2 bases, the J end by 3 bases, with 10 bases between. CDR3 DNA: TGTGCCAGCAGCTTACTGGGGGGTGCTAATGAAAAACTGTTTTTT. This sequence encodes CASSLLGGANEKLFF.

The gene calls are TRBV27 and TRBJ1-5; D gene unclear. The V gene lost 6 bases and the J gene lost 0 bases, with 6 bases spanning the gap. This CDR3 has 13 amino acids. Per the germline V gene, CDR1 is MNHEY and CDR2 is SMNVEV (reference sequence). The CDR3: CASRPYSNQPQHF. CDR3 coding DNA: TGTGCCAGCAGGCCGTATAGCAATCAGCCCCAGCATTTT.